This is a list of T cell receptor beta chains from one sample in a study of T cell responses to AZD1222 COVID-19 vaccine. Libraries were prepared by immunoSEQ multiplex PCR; TCRdb keeps only in-frame clonotypes and omits some of them. The data show 84,000 or so clones, 75% to 95% seen once. The specimen was peripheral blood, collected 28 days after the second AZD1222 dose. The source is an adult who received the AZD1222 COVID-19 vaccine. Both conserved end residues are part of each CDR3. The order of the fields is V gene, D gene, J gene, clone size, CDR3 protein, CDR3 DNA. D genes are given only for firm matches. Some rows have no size entry. The others give once, few or many, or a class for an expanded clone.

V: TRBV5-4; D: .; J: TRBJ1-4; size: .; CDR3: CASSRGGEKLFF; DNA: TGTGCCAGCAGCCGGGGGGGTGAAAAACTGTTTTTT
V: TRBV29-1; D: .; J: TRBJ2-3; size: .; CDR3: CSVNYGITDTQYF; DNA: TGCAGCGTTAACTATGGCATTACAGATACGCAGTATTTT
V: TRBV10-3; D: .; J: TRBJ1-1; size: .; CDR3: CAISDERGDTEAFF; DNA: TGTGCCATCAGTGACGAGAGGGGGGACACTGAAGCTTTCTTT
V: TRBV2; D: .; J: TRBJ1-2; size: .; CDR3: CASPGSTGHGYTF; DNA: TGTGCCAGCCCAGGATCGACAGGCCATGGCTACACCTTC
V: TRBV27; D: TRBD2; J: TRBJ2-1; size: .; CDR3: CASSFWTSGNNEQFF; DNA: TGTGCCAGCAGTTTCTGGACTAGCGGAAACAATGAGCAGTTCTTC
V: TRBV7-6; D: TRBD1; J: TRBJ1-5; size: few; CDR3: CASSLATGEGQPQHF; DNA: TGTGCCAGCAGCTTAGCGACAGGGGAAGGGCAGCCCCAGCATTTT
V: TRBV6-5; D: TRBD1; J: TRBJ1-6; size: .; CDR3: CASTRGQGLSPLHF; DNA: TGTGCCAGCACCCGCGGACAGGGTCTATCACCCCTCCACTTT
V: TRBV15; D: .; J: TRBJ2-7; size: .; CDR3: CATSREYEQYF; DNA: TGTGCCACCAGCAGAGAGTACGAGCAGTACTTC
V: TRBV24-1; D: TRBD1; J: TRBJ1-4; size: .; CDR3: CAPLSLGTGEEKLFF; DNA: TGTGCCCCGCTGAGCCTAGGGACAGGGGAGGAAAAACTGTTTTTT
V: TRBV2; D: .; J: TRBJ1-1; size: .; CDR3: CASSEAGMGGLF; DNA: TGTGCCAGCAGTGAAGCAGGGATGGGTGGACTCTTT
V: TRBV5-1; D: .; J: TRBJ1-5; size: .; CDR3: CASSLDSYSNQPQHF; DNA: TGCGCCAGCAGCTTGGACTCCTATAGCAATCAGCCCCAGCATTTT
V: TRBV9; D: .; J: TRBJ2-1; size: .; CDR3: CASSPRQGYDDEQFF; DNA: TGTGCCAGCAGCCCCAGGCAGGGCTATGACGATGAGCAGTTCTTC
V: TRBV13; D: .; J: TRBJ1-1; size: .; CDR3: CASSFQGNTEAFF; DNA: TGTGCCAGCAGCTTTCAGGGGAACACTGAAGCTTTCTTT
V: TRBV7-9; D: .; J: TRBJ1-6; size: .; CDR3: CASSSNNEGRNSPLHF; DNA: TGTGCCAGCAGCTCTAATAATGAGGGAAGGAATTCACCCCTCCACTTT
V: TRBV2; D: .; J: TRBJ1-1; size: .; CDR3: CASTQMNTEAFF; DNA: TGTGCCAGCACACAGATGAACACTGAAGCTTTCTTT
V: TRBV5-6; D: .; J: TRBJ1-2; size: .; CDR3: CASRLLSSQGENGYTF; DNA: TGTGCCAGCAGGCTTCTGTCAAGTCAGGGCGAGAATGGCTACACCTTC
V: TRBV4-2; D: .; J: TRBJ2-7; size: .; CDR3: CASSQDPWYSLEQYF; DNA: TGTGCCAGCAGCCAAGACCCCTGGTACTCTCTCGAGCAGTACTTC
V: TRBV4-1; D: .; J: TRBJ1-6; size: .; CDR3: CASRLGRGDSPLHF; DNA: TGCGCCAGCAGGCTGGGACGGGGGGATTCACCCCTCCACTTT
V: TRBV25-1; D: .; J: TRBJ2-4; size: .; CDR3: CASYPGGLAKNIQYF; DNA: TGTGCCAGCTATCCGGGGGGCTTAGCCAAAAACATTCAGTACTTC
V: TRBV27; D: .; J: TRBJ1-1; size: .; CDR3: CASSFLGRDTEAFF; DNA: TGTGCCAGCAGTTTCTTGGGTCGGGACACTGAAGCTTTCTTT
V: TRBV24-1; D: .; J: TRBJ2-1; size: .; CDR3: CATSDGDGDAYNEQFF; DNA: TGTGCCACCAGTGATGGGGACGGGGATGCCTACAATGAGCAGTTCTTC
V: TRBV1; D: .; J: TRBJ2-7; size: .; CDR3: CTSSQVSCYEQYF; DNA: TGCACCAGCAGCCAAGTATCCTGCTACGAGCAGTACTTC
V: TRBV7-3; D: TRBD1; J: TRBJ1-6; size: .; CDR3: CASSITGASNSPLHF; DNA: TGTGCCAGCAGCATTACAGGGGCCTCTAATTCACCCCTCCACTTT
V: TRBV15; D: .; J: TRBJ2-3; size: .; CDR3: CATSRDRGDATQYF; DNA: TGTGCCACCAGCAGAGATCGGGGAGACGCCACGCAGTATTTT
V: TRBV2; D: TRBD2; J: TRBJ2-1; size: .; CDR3: CASSFSGREQFF; DNA: TGTGCCAGCAGCTTTAGCGGGAGGGAGCAGTTCTTC
V: TRBV12-3/TRBV12-4; D: .; J: TRBJ1-1; size: many; CDR3: CASTSKVNTEAFF; DNA: TGTGCCAGCACCTCAAAGGTGAACACTGAAGCTTTCTTT
V: TRBV10-3; D: .; J: TRBJ1-1; size: .; CDR3: CAISEPGQGGANTEAFF; DNA: TGTGCCATCAGTGAGCCGGGACAAGGGGGGGCGAACACTGAAGCTTTCTTT
V: TRBV5-1; D: TRBD2; J: TRBJ2-2; size: once; CDR3: CASSFGLAGLGTGELFF; DNA: TGCGCCAGCAGCTTCGGACTAGCGGGATTGGGCACCGGGGAGCTGTTTTTT
V: TRBV6-5; D: TRBD2; J: TRBJ2-2; size: few; CDR3: CASSYTSGTNTGELFF; DNA: TGTGCCAGCAGTTACACGAGCGGGACGAACACCGGGGAGCTGTTTTTT
V: TRBV7-8; D: .; J: TRBJ1-6; size: .; CDR3: CASSLPGIDSPLHF; DNA: TGTGCCAGCAGCTTACCAGGGATAGATTCACCCCTCCACTTT
V: TRBV7-2; D: TRBD2; J: TRBJ2-3; size: .; CDR3: CASSPLGGPDTQYF; DNA: TGTGCCAGCAGCCCACTGGGAGGGCCAGATACGCAGTATTTT
V: TRBV29-1; D: TRBD1; J: TRBJ1-2; size: .; CDR3: CSVDRGQGLAYGYTF; DNA: TGCAGCGTTGATCGGGGACAGGGCCTAGCCTATGGCTACACCTTC
V: TRBV13; D: .; J: TRBJ2-7; size: .; CDR3: CASSLGDYEQYF; DNA: TGTGCCAGCAGCTTAGGTGACTACGAGCAGTACTTC
V: TRBV6-5; D: .; J: TRBJ2-1; size: .; CDR3: CASVAQTDNEQFF; DNA: TGTGCCAGCGTAGCACAGACAGACAATGAGCAGTTCTTC
V: TRBV4-2; D: .; J: TRBJ1-4; size: .; CDR3: CASSPDRTNEKLFF; DNA: TGTGCCAGCAGTCCGGACAGAACGAATGAAAAACTGTTTTTT
V: TRBV2; D: TRBD1; J: TRBJ1-5; size: .; CDR3: CASSRDRGGQPQHF; DNA: TGTGCCAGCAGTCGCGACAGGGGAGGTCAGCCCCAGCATTTT
V: TRBV11-3; D: .; J: TRBJ2-5; size: .; CDR3: CASSPRGETQYF; DNA: TGTGCCAGCAGCCCTAGAGGAGAGACCCAGTACTTC
V: TRBV7-9; D: .; J: TRBJ2-5; size: .; CDR3: CASSPIETQYF; DNA: TGTGCCAGCAGCCCTATTGAGACCCAGTACTTC
V: TRBV5-6; D: .; J: TRBJ2-5; size: .; CDR3: CASSLGEWKETQYF; DNA: TGTGCCAGCAGCTTGGGCGAGTGGAAGGAGACCCAGTACTTC
V: TRBV19; D: .; J: TRBJ1-3; size: .; CDR3: CASSITASGNTIYF; DNA: TGTGCCAGTAGTATAACAGCCTCTGGAAACACCATATATTTT
V: TRBV5-1; D: .; J: TRBJ2-5; size: .; CDR3: CASSLTAQETQYF; DNA: TGCGCCAGCAGCTTGACAGCCCAAGAGACCCAGTACTTC
V: TRBV20-1; D: .; J: TRBJ2-2; size: .; CDR3: CSASRSLGTGELFF; DNA: TGCAGTGCTAGTCGGAGCCTGGGCACCGGGGAGCTGTTTTTT
V: TRBV20-1; D: .; J: TRBJ2-3; size: .; CDR3: CSAAVTDTQYF; DNA: TGCAGTGCGGCCGTCACAGATACGCAGTATTTT
V: TRBV6-5; D: TRBD1; J: TRBJ2-7; size: .; CDR3: CASRQTGVYEQYF; DNA: TGTGCCAGCAGACAGACAGGGGTCTACGAGCAGTACTTC
V: TRBV7-2; D: .; J: TRBJ2-7; size: .; CDR3: CASSFGGSKYEQYF; DNA: TGTGCCAGCAGCTTCGGAGGGAGCAAATACGAGCAGTACTTC
V: TRBV3-1/TRBV3-2; D: .; J: TRBJ2-2; size: once; CDR3: CASRIGHLTGELFF; DNA: TGTGCCAGCAGAATCGGACACCTCACCGGGGAGCTGTTTTTT
V: TRBV7-9; D: .; J: TRBJ1-6; size: .; CDR3: CASLHSGRPYNSPLHF; DNA: TGTGCCAGCCTACACTCAGGGAGGCCCTATAATTCACCCCTCCACTTT
V: TRBV12-3/TRBV12-4; D: .; J: TRBJ1-1; size: .; CDR3: CASSSSVSEAFF; DNA: TGTGCCAGCAGTTCATCGGTCTCTGAAGCTTTCTTT
V: TRBV25-1; D: .; J: TRBJ2-7; size: .; CDR3: CASRDRSYEQYF; DNA: TGTGCCAGCAGGGATCGCTCCTACGAGCAGTACTTC
V: TRBV10-3; D: .; J: TRBJ1-2; size: .; CDR3: CAISEDGKGNYGYTF; DNA: TGTGCCATCAGTGAAGACGGAAAGGGAAACTATGGCTACACCTTC